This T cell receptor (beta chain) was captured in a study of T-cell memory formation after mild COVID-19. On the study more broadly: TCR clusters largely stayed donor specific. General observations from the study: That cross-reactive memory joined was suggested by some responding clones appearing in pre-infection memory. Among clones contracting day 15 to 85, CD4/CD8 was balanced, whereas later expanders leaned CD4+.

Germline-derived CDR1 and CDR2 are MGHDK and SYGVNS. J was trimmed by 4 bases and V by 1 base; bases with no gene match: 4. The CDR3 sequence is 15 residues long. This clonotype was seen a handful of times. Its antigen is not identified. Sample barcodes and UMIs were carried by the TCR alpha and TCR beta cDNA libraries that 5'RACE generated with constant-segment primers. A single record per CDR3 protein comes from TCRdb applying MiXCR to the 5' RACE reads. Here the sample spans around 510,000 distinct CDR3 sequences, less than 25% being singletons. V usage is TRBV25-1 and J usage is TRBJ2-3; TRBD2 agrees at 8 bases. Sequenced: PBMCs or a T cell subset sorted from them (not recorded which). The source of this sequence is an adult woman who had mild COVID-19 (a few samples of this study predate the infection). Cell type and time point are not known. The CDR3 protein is CASSEFSGGADTQYF. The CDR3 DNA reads TGTGCCAGCAGTGAATTTTCGGGAGGGGCAGATACGCAGTATTTT.